This T cell receptor beta chain appears in the sequencing data of a study of blood T cell repertoires in COVID-19. V lost 4 bases, J lost 5 bases, and 12 bases lay in between. This CDR3 has 14 amino acids. Germline CDR1 reads MNHEY; CDR2 reads SMNVEV (reference sequence). This table comes from immunoSEQ multiplex PCR, and its TCRdb copy is limited to in-frame clones, with some not included. This table holds approximately 240,000 clones, 80% to 90% found once. This chain links TRBV27 with TRBJ1-5, with a weak D call TRBD1 (6 bases). This receptor was identified in a woman between 18 and 30 years old in a cohort exposed to, infected with or recovered from COVID-19 (not recorded which). Sequencing was carried out using PBMCs or T cells enriched from blood (not recorded which). CDR3 coding DNA: TGTGCCAGCAGTTATCGGGACAAGTATCAGCCCCAGCATTTT. This gives the protein CASSYRDKYQPQHF.